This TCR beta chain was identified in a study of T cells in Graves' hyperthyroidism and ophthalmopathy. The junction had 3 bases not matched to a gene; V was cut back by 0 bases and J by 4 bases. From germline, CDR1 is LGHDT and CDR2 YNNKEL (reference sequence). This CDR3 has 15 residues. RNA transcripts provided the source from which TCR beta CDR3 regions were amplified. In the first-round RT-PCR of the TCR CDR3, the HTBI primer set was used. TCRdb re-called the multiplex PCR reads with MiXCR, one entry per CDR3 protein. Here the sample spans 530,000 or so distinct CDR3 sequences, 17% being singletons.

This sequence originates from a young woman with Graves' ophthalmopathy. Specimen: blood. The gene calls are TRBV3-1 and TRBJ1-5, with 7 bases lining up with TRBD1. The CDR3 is CASSQDTTGNQPQHF. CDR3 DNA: TGTGCCAGCAGCCAAGATACGACAGGGAATCAGCCCCAGCATTTT.